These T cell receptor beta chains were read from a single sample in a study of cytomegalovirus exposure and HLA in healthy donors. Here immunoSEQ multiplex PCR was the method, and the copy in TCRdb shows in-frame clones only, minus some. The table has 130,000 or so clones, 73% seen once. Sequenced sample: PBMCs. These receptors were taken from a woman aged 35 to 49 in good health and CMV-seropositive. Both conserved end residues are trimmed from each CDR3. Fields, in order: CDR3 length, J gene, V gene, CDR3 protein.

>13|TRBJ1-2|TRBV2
ASSRQGALNYGYT
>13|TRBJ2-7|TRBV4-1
ASSQGGGGSYEQY
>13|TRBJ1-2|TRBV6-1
ASSFTGSGGYGYT
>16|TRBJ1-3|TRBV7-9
ASSQPDRGILPGNTIY
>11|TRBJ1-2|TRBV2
ASSVYRGQGYT
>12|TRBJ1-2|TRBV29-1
SVLIPGSTYGYT
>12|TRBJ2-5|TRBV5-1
ASSPGHLQETQY
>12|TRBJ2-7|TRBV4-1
ASSPGGHAYEQY
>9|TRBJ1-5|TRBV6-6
AAGGNQPQH
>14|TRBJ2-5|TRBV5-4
ASSSGLAGSQETQY
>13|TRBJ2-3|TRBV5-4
ASSSSSGKTDTQY
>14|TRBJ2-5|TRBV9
ASSPGIAGGRETQY
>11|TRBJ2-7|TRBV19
ASRPAGTYEQY
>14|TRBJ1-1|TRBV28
ASPKGQGRMNTEAF
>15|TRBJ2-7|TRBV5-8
ASSLAVTSLNSYEQY
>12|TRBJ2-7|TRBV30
AWSITGEPYEQY
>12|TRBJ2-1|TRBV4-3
ASSQDISYNEQF
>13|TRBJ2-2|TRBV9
ASSVDDGRTGELF
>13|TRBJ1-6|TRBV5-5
ASSLDGRGNSPLH
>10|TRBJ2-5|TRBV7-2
ASSLDLETQY
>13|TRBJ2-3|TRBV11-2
ASSQTTAGADTQY
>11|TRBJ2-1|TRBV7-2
ASSFTGINEQF
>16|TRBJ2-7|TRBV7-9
ASSLDWFKQGVGYEQY
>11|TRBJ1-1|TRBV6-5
ASSYLRSSEAF
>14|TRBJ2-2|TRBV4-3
ASSSQVGGYTGELF
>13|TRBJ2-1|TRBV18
ASSPRLAGDNEQF
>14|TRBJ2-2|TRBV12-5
ASGLLGQGVPGELF
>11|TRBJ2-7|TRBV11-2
ASSLVIGREQY
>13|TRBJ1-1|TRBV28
ASSRATGMSTEAF
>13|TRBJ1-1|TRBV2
ASDDRQSLNTEAF
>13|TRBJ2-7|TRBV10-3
AATGGGLSTYEQY
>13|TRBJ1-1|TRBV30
AWSWADRTNTEAF
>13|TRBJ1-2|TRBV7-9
ASRKEKARNYGYT
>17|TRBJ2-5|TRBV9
ASSVDRGTSGSSGGTQY
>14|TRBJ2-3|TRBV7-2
ASSYKAGARTDTQY
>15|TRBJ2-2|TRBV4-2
ASSQVLARTRTGELF
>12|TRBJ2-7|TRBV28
ASSSRTVSYEQY
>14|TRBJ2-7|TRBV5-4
ASSLERDRGSHEQY
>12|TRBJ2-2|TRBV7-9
ASSFSTGTGELF
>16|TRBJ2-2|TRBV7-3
ASSQYGLAGGDTGELF
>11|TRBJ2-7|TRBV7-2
ASSLNSERQNI
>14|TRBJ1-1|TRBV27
ASSLNRGVGNTEAF
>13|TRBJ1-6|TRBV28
ASSPGGTGSSPLH
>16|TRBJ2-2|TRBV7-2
ASSLLVLAGDGTGELF
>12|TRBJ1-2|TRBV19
ASNPKGPNYGYT
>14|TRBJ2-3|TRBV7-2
ASSPGLAVSRDTQY
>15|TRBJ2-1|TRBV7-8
ASSPPAGRGSYNEQF
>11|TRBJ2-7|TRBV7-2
ASSSEMAYEQY
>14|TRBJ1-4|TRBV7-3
ASIPSGVSVNEKLF
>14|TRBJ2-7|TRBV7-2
ASSLSSAGAVYEQY
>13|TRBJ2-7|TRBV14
ASSQDPESSYEQY